This T cell receptor (beta chain) stems from a study of graft-versus-host responses after intestinal transplantation. Study summary: Each recipient received anti-thymocyte globulin induction, then tacrolimus and steroids for around three years. Points from the study as a whole: GvH clones occurred in recipient marrow; some first appeared in ileum or blood. Early post-transplant HvG declines showed an association with peak circulating GvH clone levels.

In this sample, this clone turned up once. As yet, its antigen is unknown. Germline values: CDR1 SGHDN, CDR2 FVKESK. There are 14 residues in the CDR3. The ends were cut back, 3 bases at V and 2 bases at J, with 10 bases in the middle. Libraries were prepared by immunoSEQ multiplex PCR; TCRdb keeps only in-frame clonotypes and omits some of them. The profile shows more than 65,000 clones, roughly 88% of them singletons. The sequenced sample was unstimulated CD8+ T cells sorted from spleen or lymph node cells, obtained before intestinal transplant. This clonotype was sampled from a human donor who received an intestinal transplant. This sequence joins TRBV14 and TRBJ2-5; a weak D match, TRBD1 (6 bases). The CDR3 DNA follows: TGTGCCAGCAGCCAGGTCGGACAGCAAGAGACCCAGTACTTC. Its protein product is CASSQVGQQETQYF.